The T cell receptor beta chain described here comes from a study of blood T cell repertoires in COVID-19. Some clones are missing from TCRdb's copy, which holds only in-frame ones; the method was immunoSEQ multiplex PCR. Seen here are tens of thousands of clones, 75% to 85% observed once, and the top ten hold roughly 21%. The CDR3 is made up of 16 amino acids. The germline gives CDR1 LGHDT, CDR2 YNNKEL (reference sequence). Trimming shortened V by 3 bases and J by 4 bases, and 19 bases separated the two germline ends. The clonotype comes from a woman older than 75 with acute or convalescent COVID-19. The chain joins TRBV3-1 (or the pseudogene TRBV3-2) to TRBJ2-7; TRBD1 might be the D (6 bases). Sequencing was done on a sample of peripheral blood. CDR3 coding DNA: TGTGCCAGCAGCCATACTCCTAGACAGGATTTATACGAGCAGTACTTC. Protein sequence: CASSHTPRQDLYEQYF.